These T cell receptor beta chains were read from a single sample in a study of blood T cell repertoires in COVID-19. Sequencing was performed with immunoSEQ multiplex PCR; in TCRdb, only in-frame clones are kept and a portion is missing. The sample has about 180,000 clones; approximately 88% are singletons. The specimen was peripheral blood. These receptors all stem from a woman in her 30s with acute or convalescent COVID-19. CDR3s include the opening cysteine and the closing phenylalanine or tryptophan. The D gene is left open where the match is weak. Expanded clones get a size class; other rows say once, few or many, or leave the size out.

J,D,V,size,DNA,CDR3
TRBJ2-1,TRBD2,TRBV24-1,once,TGTGCCACCAGTGATTCTATAGCGGGAGGGCCAGGTCGGCAGTTCTTC,CATSDSIAGGPGRQFF
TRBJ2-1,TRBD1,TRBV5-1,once,TGCGCCAGCAGCTCCCGACAGGGGTCCTACAATGAGCAGTTCTTC,CASSSRQGSYNEQFF
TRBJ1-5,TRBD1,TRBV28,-,TGTGCCAGCAGCCCGGGACAGTTCAATCAGCCCCAGCATTTT,CASSPGQFNQPQHF
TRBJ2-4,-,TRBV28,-,TGTGCCAGCAGTTTCTCGAGTTTAATTAACATTCAGTACTTC,CASSFSSLINIQYF
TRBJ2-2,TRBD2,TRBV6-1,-,TGTGCCAGCAGTGATCCCGGACTAGCGGGGTATACCGGGGAGCTGTTTTTT,CASSDPGLAGYTGELFF
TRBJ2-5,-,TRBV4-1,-,TGCGCCAGCAGCCAAACTCACTCCCTTGAGACCCAGTACTTC,CASSQTHSLETQYF
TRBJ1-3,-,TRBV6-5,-,TGTGCCAGCAGAACCCAGATCTCTGGAAACACCATATATTTT,CASRTQISGNTIYF
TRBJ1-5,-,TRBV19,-,TGTGCCAGTAACCAGGGGTTTAATAGCAATCAGCCCCAGCATTTT,CASNQGFNSNQPQHF
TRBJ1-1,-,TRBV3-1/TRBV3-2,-,TGTGCCAGCAGCCGAGGGGGGAACACTGAAGCTTTCTTT,CASSRGGNTEAFF
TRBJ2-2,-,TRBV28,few,TGTGCCAGCAGTCCGTGGGAGCGGGCTACCGGGGAGCTGTTTTTT,CASSPWERATGELFF
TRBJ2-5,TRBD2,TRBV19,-,TGTGCCAGTAGTATTCTAACTAGCGGGAGGCGAGAGACCCAGTACTTC,CASSILTSGRRETQYF
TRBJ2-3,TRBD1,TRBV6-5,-,TGTGCCAGCAGTTCCCGGGACAGGGGTCTAGATACGCAGTATTTT,CASSSRDRGLDTQYF
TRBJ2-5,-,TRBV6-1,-,TGTGCCAGCAGTGAGAGTACAGGGATGGAGACCCAGTACTTC,CASSESTGMETQYF
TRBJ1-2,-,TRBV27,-,TGTGCCAGCAGTTTATTCCCCCGAGGTCATGGCTACACCTTC,CASSLFPRGHGYTF
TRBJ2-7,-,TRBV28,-,TGTGCCACCAGGGAAAGTGGGGCTGGGGTCCTTGGGTACGAGCAGTACTTC,CATRESGAGVLGYEQYF
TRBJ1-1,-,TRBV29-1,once,TGCAGCGTCGGACAAATGAACACTGAAGCTTTCTTT,CSVGQMNTEAFF
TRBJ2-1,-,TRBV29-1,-,TGCAGCGGGGGGAGCTCCTACAATGAGCAGTTCTTC,CSGGSSYNEQFF
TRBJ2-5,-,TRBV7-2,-,TGTGCCAGCAGCCCTAGAGGTAGCCAAGAGACCCAGTACTTC,CASSPRGSQETQYF
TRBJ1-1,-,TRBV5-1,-,TGCGCCAGCAGCTTGGAATTTCCGGGACACGGGGAAGCTTTCTTT,CASSLEFPGHGEAFF
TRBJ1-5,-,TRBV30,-,TGTGCCTGGAGGACCTCAGGGGATCAGCCCCAGCATTTT,CAWRTSGDQPQHF
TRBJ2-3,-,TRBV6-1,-,TGTGCCAGCAGTGAAGATGAGAGGGATACGCAGTATTTT,CASSEDERDTQYF
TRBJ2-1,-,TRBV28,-,TGTGCCAGCGGTGGGGCAGCATCGGATGAGCAGTTCTTC,CASGGAASDEQFF
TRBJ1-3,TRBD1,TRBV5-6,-,TGTGCCAGCAGCCTGGGGATGACAGGGATCAAAAACACCATATATTTT,CASSLGMTGIKNTIYF
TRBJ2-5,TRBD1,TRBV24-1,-,TGTGCCACCAGTGACACGACAGGGGCAGGGGAGACCCAGTACTTC,CATSDTTGAGETQYF
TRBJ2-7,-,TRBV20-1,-,TGCAGTGCTATGGTCCGGAGGGAGCAGTACTTC,CSAMVRREQYF
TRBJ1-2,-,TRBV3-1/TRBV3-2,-,TGTGCCAGCAGCCAATGGCAAAACTATGGCTACACCTTC,CASSQWQNYGYTF
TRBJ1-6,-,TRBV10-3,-,TGTGCCATCAGAGACGCCAGGGACAACTTAAATTCACCCCTCCACTTT,CAIRDARDNLNSPLHF
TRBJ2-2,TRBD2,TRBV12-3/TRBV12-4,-,TGTGCCAGCAGTTTAAAGGGGACTAGACGGTTGTTTTTT,CASSLKGTRRLFF
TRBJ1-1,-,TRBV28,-,TGTGCCAGCAGTTCCACTCCCTTGCCTGAAGCTTTCTTT,CASSSTPLPEAFF
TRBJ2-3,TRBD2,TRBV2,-,TGTGCCAGCAGGGAAACTAGCGGGAGGCCAAGCTTT,CASRETSGRPSF
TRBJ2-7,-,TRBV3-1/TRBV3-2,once,TGTGCCAGCAGCCATAGTACACGGAGCTCCTACGAGCAGTACTTC,CASSHSTRSSYEQYF
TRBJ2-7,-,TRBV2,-,TGTGCCAGCAGTAGCAACCCCTACGAGCAGTACTTC,CASSSNPYEQYF
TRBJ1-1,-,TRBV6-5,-,TGTGCCAGCAGGAGACAGCCCATCAGGTCTGAAGCTTTCTTT,CASRRQPIRSEAFF
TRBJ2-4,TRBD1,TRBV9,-,TGTGCCAGCAGCGAGAGGGACAGGGCAAACATTCAGTACTTC,CASSERDRANIQYF
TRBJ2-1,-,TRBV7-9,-,TGTGCCAGCAGCTTAGAAAGTTTGACCGGGATGTACAATGAGCAGTTCTTC,CASSLESLTGMYNEQFF
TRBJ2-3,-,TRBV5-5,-,TGTGCCAGCAGACAGATCCTAGCGACTAGCACAGATACGCAGTATTTT,CASRQILATSTDTQYF
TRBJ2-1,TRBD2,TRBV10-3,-,TGTGCCACCTCGGCGGGGACTAGCGGGCCGTGGAATGAGCAGTTCTTC,CATSAGTSGPWNEQFF
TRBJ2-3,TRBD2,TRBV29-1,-,TGCAGCGTTGGAGGACTAGAGGGAGATACGCAGTATTTT,CSVGGLEGDTQYF
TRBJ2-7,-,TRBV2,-,TGTGCCAGCCGCAACAGGGAGATCGACGAGCAGTACTTC,CASRNREIDEQYF
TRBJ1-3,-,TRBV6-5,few,TGTGCCAGCATTGGGGGGGTTACTGACACCATATATTTT,CASIGGVTDTIYF
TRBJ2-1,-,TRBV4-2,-,TGTGCCAGCAGCCAAGCGGAGGGCCAGTACAATGAGCAGTTCTTC,CASSQAEGQYNEQFF
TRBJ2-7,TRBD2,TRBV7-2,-,TGTGCCAGCCGGACTAGCGCCTACGAGCAGTACTTC,CASRTSAYEQYF
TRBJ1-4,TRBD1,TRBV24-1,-,TGTGCCACCAGTGATGGACAGGGAGGAAAACTGTTTTTT,CATSDGQGGKLFF
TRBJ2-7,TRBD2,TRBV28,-,TGTGCCAGCACCTCTTTGAGCGGGAGGGCCAACGAGCAGTACTTC,CASTSLSGRANEQYF
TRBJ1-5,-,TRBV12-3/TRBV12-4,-,TGTGCCAGCAGGAAGGGGGATCAGCCCCAGCATTTT,CASRKGDQPQHF